The present TCR beta chain was sequenced within a study of CD8+ T cells in alopecia areata (dated by TCRdb to 2016 to 2019). About the full investigation: Treated patients were enrolled in an open-label pilot trial of oral tofacitinib, 5 to 10 mg twice daily, for moderate-to-severe alopecia areata. RNA came from the PAXgene miRNA kit for fixed scalp, the miRNeasy kit for PBMCs, and the RNeasy kit for mouse skin. The study used high-throughput TCRbeta sequencing to examine T cell clonal expansion in alopecia areata, in both the C3H/HeJ mouse model and human patients. Biopsies were taken from tofacitinib-treated patients at baseline and again at 4 and 24 weeks into treatment, and several of those patients also had a later scalp biopsy. Patients received tofacitinib for 6 to 18 months and were then followed off drug for 6 months to check for delayed response and recurrence. In treated patients, disease severity was measured using the SALT score, which gives the percentage of scalp surface area affected. Scalp tissue and sorted CD4+ and CD8+ peripheral blood T cells from patchy and totalis/universalis alopecia areata patients and from healthy controls were covered by human TCRbeta sequencing. Scalp clonality was compared among normal scalp (n=4), patchy alopecia areata scalp (n=8), and alopecia totalis/universalis scalp (n=8). TCRbeta CDR3 regions were amplified by immunoSEQ multiplex PCR with 35 Vbeta forward and 13 Jbeta reverse primers.

The library was obtained by the immunoSEQ multiplex PCR assay. To provide template for TCR sequencing, every sample had RNA extracted and reverse transcribed into cDNA. First-strand cDNA was synthesized using SuperScript III with a 2:1 mix of oligo-dT and random hexamers. A synthetic immune receptor repertoire was used to measure amplification bias, and any remaining bias was corrected computationally. Processing in the source paper ran as follows. Raw reads were preprocessed for error removal, and CDR3 was defined according to IMGT conventions as running from the conserved cysteine to phenylalanine. To get clonality, Shannon entropy was normalized by log2 of the number of productive unique TCRs and the result was subtracted from 1. Scalp TCRbeta sequences were cross-referenced with sorted blood CD4 and CD8 repertoires so that the CD4 or CD8 identity of scalp clones could be inferred. TCRdb mirrors the immuneACCESS table, restricted to in-frame sequences. Some clones are absent from its copies; in checked studies, under half trace to an unresolved V gene, and the reason for the others is unknown. For V, J and clone size, that table is used; D and trimming come from the DNA. Here the sample has about 300,000 clones; roughly 50% occur a single time. The ten largest clonotypes hold under 2% of the sample.

Counted from cysteine to phenylalanine, this CDR3 has 14 amino acids. The CDR3 DNA has 42 bases and is translated from base 1. V is reduced by 0 bases and J by 7 bases, leaving a spacing of 12 bases between them. CDR1 and CDR2 are drawn from the germline V gene (reference sequence): LNHNV, YYDKDF. To note about this clone: Its antigen remains undetermined. No quality values exist for individual bases; no much larger clone is one base distant.

What the study reported, not specific to this receptor: Compared with normal scalp, lesional scalp, particularly in alopecia totalis/universalis, had higher clonality and more expanded CD8+ clones, which suggests antigenic drive. Tofacitinib significantly lowered scalp clonality and the number of expanded CD8+ clones among the top 100 scalp clones. Because the treated cohort was small and included a single nonresponder, larger studies are needed to assess links between baseline CD8+ expansion and response. Scalp TCR repertoire analysis is complicated because resident alphabeta T cells in normal human skin are also sequenced, whereas mouse skin is dominated by gammadelta T cells. Compared with mice, TCR sequences shared between patients were less clear, possibly partly because of HLA diversity across the patient population. Many expanded lesional clones were found to persist in scalp and blood during tofacitinib treatment, and relapse after treatment cessation may be partly explained by this persistence.

The sample's time point label, in plain terms: about 25 weeks on oral tofacitinib. The treatment or condition label corresponds to: oral pan-JAK inhibitor, 5-10 mg twice daily. Lesional scalp punch biopsies and peripheral blood were collected from alopecia areata patients. PBMCs were isolated by density centrifugation and stained for CD3, CD4 and CD8, after which CD4+ and CD8+ T cells were sorted on a FACSAria. The receptor was derived from a human donor with alopecia areata. The chain is encoded by TRBV15 joined to TRBJ1-1; the D segment cannot be called with confidence. The specimen comprised CD4+ T cells sorted from blood, sampled at week 24, from a patient treated with tofacitinib. The DNA is TGTGCCACCAGCAGAGACCGAGGAGGGAATGAAGCTTTCTTT. Protein translation: CATSRDRGGNEAFF.